A selection of T cell receptor beta chains follows, all from one sample in a study of blood T cell repertoires in COVID-19. The assay was immunoSEQ multiplex PCR, and TCRdb's table has in-frame clones only and misses some. This sample has 150,000 to 200,000 clones; over 70% occur once, and the top ten carry 13%. Material for sequencing was PBMCs or T cells enriched from blood (not recorded which). The receptors stem from an older woman who had recovered from COVID-19. The CDR3 runs from the conserved cysteine through the conserved F or W. Fields, in order: J gene, V gene, clone size, CDR3 protein. Expanded clones get a size class; other rows say once, few or many, or leave the size out.

J: TRBJ1-2
V: TRBV3-1/TRBV3-2
size: -
CDR3: CASSYSSGYTF

J: TRBJ2-1
V: TRBV5-5
size: once
CDR3: CASSLVGTATYNEQFF

J: TRBJ2-7
V: TRBV4-1
size: -
CDR3: CASTPFSRESYEQYF

J: TRBJ1-2
V: TRBV7-8
size: -
CDR3: CASSLRLGGSVGQHRAYGYTF

J: TRBJ2-7
V: TRBV29-1
size: once
CDR3: CSVGPQGVEQYF

J: TRBJ1-2
V: TRBV7-9
size: -
CDR3: CASSFRDRDGYGYTF

J: TRBJ2-2
V: TRBV5-1
size: -
CDR3: CASSLPTRGAVGELFF

J: TRBJ1-6
V: TRBV4-1
size: -
CDR3: CASSQPPGQGVGPLHF

J: TRBJ2-1
V: TRBV5-1
size: -
CDR3: CASSLPGTSGRSSYNEQFF

J: TRBJ2-7
V: TRBV9
size: once
CDR3: CASSVTWDSSYEQYF

J: TRBJ2-7
V: TRBV3-1/TRBV3-2
size: -
CDR3: CASSLGTVSDEQYF

J: TRBJ2-7
V: TRBV3-1/TRBV3-2
size: -
CDR3: CASSLPYSGTYEQYF

J: TRBJ2-1
V: TRBV11-2
size: once
CDR3: CASSFVAGRGNEQFF

J: TRBJ1-1
V: TRBV19
size: -
CDR3: CASKAAGGFRAAFF

J: TRBJ2-1
V: TRBV9
size: once
CDR3: CASSVGLRDSLVF

J: TRBJ1-1
V: TRBV29-1
size: -
CDR3: CSVGHQGYTEAFF

J: TRBJ2-1
V: TRBV5-4
size: -
CDR3: CASSRGASVYNEQFF

J: TRBJ1-5
V: TRBV2
size: -
CDR3: CASNPGAGDNQPQHF

J: TRBJ1-1
V: TRBV11-2
size: -
CDR3: CASTQRGMNTEAFF

J: TRBJ2-1
V: TRBV5-4
size: -
CDR3: CASSLLQGPYNEQFF

J: TRBJ2-7
V: TRBV6-6
size: -
CDR3: CASSNYPSGDEQYF

J: TRBJ1-4
V: TRBV5-1
size: -
CDR3: CASSLRGAEEKLFF

J: TRBJ2-7
V: TRBV7-6
size: -
CDR3: CASSLALKGSSLSYEQYF

J: TRBJ1-5
V: TRBV12-3/TRBV12-4
size: -
CDR3: CASSFSGNQPQHF